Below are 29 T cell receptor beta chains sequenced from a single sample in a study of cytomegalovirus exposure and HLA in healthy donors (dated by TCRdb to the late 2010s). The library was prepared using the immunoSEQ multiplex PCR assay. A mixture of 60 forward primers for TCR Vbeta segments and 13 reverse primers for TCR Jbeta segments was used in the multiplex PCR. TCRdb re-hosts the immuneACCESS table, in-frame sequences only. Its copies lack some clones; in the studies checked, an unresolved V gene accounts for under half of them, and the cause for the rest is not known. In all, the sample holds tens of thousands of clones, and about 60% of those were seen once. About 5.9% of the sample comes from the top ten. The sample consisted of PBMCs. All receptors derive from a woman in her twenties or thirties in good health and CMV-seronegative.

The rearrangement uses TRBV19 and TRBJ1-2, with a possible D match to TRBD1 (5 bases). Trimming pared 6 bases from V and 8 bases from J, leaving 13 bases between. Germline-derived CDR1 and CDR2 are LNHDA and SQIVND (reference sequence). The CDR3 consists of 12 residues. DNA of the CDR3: TGTGCCAGTAGACCCCAGGGCGCGGGCTACACCTTC. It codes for CASRPQGAGYTF.

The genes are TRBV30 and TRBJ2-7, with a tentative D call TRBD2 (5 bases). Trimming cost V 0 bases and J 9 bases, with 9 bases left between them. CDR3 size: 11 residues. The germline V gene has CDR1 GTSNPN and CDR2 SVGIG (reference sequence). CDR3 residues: CAWSVLEGQYF. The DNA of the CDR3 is TGTGCCTGGAGTGTACTAGAGGGGCAGTACTTC.

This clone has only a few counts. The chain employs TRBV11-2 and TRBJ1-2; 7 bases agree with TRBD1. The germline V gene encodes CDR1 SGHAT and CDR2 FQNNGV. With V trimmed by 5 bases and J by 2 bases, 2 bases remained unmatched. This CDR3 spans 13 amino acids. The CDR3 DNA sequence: TGTGCCAGCAGCCTGGGACAGAACTATGGCTACACCTTC. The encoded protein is CASSLGQNYGYTF.

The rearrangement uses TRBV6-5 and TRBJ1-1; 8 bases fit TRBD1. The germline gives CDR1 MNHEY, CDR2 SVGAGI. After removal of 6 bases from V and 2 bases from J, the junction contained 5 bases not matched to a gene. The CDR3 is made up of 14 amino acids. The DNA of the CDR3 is TGTGCCAGCAGACGGACAGGGACAAACACTGAAGCTTTCTTT. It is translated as CASRRTGTNTEAFF.

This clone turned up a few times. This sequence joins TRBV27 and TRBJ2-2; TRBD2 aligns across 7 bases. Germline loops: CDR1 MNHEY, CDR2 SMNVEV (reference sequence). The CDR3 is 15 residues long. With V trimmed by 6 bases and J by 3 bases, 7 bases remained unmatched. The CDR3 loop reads CASRPLAVYTGELFF. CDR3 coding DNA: TGTGCCAGCAGGCCCCTAGCGGTGTACACCGGGGAGCTGTTTTTT.

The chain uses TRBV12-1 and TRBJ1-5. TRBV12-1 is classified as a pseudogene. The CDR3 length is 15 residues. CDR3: CASSFEAGTNQPQHF. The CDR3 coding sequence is TGTGCCAGCAGCTTTGAAGCAGGGACTAATCAGCCCCAGCATTTT.

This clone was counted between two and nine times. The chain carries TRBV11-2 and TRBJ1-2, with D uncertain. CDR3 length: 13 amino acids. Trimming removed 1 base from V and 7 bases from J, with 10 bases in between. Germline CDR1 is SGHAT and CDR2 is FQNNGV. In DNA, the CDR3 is TGTGCCAGCAGCTTAGGCGGGGTTAGTGGCTACACCTTC. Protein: CASSLGGVSGYTF.

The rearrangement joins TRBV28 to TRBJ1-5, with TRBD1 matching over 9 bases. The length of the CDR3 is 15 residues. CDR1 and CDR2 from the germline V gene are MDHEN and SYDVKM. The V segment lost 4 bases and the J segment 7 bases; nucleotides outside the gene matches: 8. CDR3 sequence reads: CASSSLGTGWQPQHF. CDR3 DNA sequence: TGTGCCAGCAGTTCATTAGGGACAGGGTGGCAGCCCCAGCATTTT. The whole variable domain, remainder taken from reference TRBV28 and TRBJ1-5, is DVKVTQSSRYLVKRTGEKVFLECVQDMDHENMFWYRQDPGLGLRLIYFSYDVKMKEKGDIPEGYSVSREKKERFSLILESASTNQTSMYLCASSSLGTGWQPQHFGDGTRLSIL.

CDR3 region: CASSEADTQYF. For the CDR3, the DNA is TGTGCCAGCAGTGAGGCAGATACGCAGTATTTT. The chain joins TRBV11-2 to TRBJ2-3; D not certain. The germline gives CDR1 SGHAT, CDR2 FQNNGV. Trimming cost V 6 bases and J 4 bases, with 5 bases left between them. The CDR3 totals 11 residues.

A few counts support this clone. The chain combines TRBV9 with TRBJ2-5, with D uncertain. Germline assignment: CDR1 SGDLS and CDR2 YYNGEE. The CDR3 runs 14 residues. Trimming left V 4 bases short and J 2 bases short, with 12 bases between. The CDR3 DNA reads TGTGCCAGCAGCCCCAGAGACTCACAAGAGACCCAGTACTTC. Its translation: CASSPRDSQETQYF.

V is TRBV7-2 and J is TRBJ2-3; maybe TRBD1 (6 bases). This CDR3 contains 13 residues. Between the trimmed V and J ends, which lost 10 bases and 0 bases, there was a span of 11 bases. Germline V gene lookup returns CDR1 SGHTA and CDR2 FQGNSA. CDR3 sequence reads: CATRTASTDTQYF. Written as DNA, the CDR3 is TGTGCCACACGGACAGCTAGCACAGATACGCAGTATTTT. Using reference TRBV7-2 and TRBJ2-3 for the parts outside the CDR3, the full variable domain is GAGVSQSPSNKVTEKGKDVELRCDPISGHTALYWYRQSLGQGLEFLIYFQGNSAPDKSGLPSDRFSAERTGGSVSTLTIQRTQQEDSAVYLCATRTASTDTQYFGPGTRLTVL.

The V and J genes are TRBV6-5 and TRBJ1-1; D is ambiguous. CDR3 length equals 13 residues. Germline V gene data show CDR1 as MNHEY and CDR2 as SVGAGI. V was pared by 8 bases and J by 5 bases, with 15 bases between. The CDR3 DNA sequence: TGTGCCAGCGGAGGGAACTTGGGGACTGAAGCTTTCTTT. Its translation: CASGGNLGTEAFF.

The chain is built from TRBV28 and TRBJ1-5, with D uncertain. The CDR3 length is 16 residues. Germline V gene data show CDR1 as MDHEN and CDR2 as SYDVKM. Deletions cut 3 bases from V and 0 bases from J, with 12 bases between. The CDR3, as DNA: TGTGCCAGCAGTTTCCCGGGGAGAAATAGCAATCAGCCCCAGCATTTT. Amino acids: CASSFPGRNSNQPQHF.

The CDR3 loop reads CASSYPGQNTGELFF. The CDR3 region has the DNA TGTGCCAGCAGTTACCCGGGACAAAACACCGGGGAGCTGTTTTTT. The chain has TRBV25-1 and TRBJ2-2; D perhaps matches TRBD1 (6 bases). The germline V gene has CDR1 MGHDK and CDR2 SYGVNS. V was clipped by 5 bases and J by 2 bases, with 12 bases between them. The CDR3 extends over 15 amino acids. Filled out from reference TRBV25-1 and TRBJ2-2, the complete variable domain reads EADIYQTPRYLVIGTGKKITLECSQTMGHDKMYWYQQDPGMELHLIHYSYGVNSTEKGDLSSESTVSRIRTEHFPLTLESARPSHTSQYLCASSYPGQNTGELFFGEGSRLTVL.

CDR3 in DNA: TGTGCCAGCAGCTTTCTGGGACAGGGGTACTACGAGCAGTACTTC. Protein sequence: CASSFLGQGYYEQYF. The chain has TRBV7-9 and TRBJ2-7; 10 bases line up with TRBD1. V shed 3 bases and J 3 bases; nucleotides not matched to a gene: 5. Germline assignment: CDR1 SEHNR and CDR2 FQNEAQ (reference sequence). CDR3 length: 15 residues.

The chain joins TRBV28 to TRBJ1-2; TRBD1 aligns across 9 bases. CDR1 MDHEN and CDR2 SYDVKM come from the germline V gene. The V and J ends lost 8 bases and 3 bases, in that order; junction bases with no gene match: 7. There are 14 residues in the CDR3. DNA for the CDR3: TGTGCCAGCGGGGCGGGACAGGGCTACTATGGCTACACCTTC. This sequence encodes CASGAGQGYYGYTF.

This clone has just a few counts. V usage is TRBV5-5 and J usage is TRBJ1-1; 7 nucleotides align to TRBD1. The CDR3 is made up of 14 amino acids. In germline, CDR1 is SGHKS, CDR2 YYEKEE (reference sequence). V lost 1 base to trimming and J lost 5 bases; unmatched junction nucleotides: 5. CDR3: CASSLRTGGTEAFF. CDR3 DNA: TGTGCCAGCAGCTTGCGGACAGGTGGTACTGAAGCTTTCTTT.

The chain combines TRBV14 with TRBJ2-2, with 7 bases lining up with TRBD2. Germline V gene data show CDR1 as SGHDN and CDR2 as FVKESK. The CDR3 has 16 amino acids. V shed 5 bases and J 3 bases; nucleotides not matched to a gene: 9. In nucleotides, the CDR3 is TGTGCCAGCAGCATTCGACTAGCCGGGGACACCGGGGAGCTGTTTTTT. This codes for CASSIRLAGDTGELFF.

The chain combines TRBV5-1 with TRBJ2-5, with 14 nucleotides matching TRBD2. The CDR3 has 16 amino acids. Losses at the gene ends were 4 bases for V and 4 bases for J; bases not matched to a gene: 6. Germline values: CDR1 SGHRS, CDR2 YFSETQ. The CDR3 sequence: CASSKGLAGVAETQYF. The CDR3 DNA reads TGCGCCAGCAGCAAGGGACTAGCGGGAGTCGCAGAGACCCAGTACTTC.

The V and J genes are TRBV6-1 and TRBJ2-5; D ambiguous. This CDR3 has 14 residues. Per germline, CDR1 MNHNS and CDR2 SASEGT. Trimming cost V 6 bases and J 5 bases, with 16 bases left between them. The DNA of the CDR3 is TGTGCCAGCAGACCGCGCCGGTTGGAGGAGACCCAGTACTTC. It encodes CASRPRRLEETQYF.

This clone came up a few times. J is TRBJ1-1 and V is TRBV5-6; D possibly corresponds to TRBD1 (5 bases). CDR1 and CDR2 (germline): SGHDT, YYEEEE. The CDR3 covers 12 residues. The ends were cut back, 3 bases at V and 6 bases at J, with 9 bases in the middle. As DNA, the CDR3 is TGTGCCAGCAGCTGGAGGGGAGCTGAAGCTTTCTTT. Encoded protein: CASSWRGAEAFF.

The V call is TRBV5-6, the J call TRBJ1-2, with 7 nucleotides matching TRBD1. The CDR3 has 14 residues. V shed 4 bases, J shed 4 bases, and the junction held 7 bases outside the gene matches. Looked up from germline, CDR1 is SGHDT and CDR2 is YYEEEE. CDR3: CASSLTGTAYGYTF. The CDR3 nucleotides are TGTGCCAGCAGCCTTACCGGGACAGCCTATGGCTACACCTTC.

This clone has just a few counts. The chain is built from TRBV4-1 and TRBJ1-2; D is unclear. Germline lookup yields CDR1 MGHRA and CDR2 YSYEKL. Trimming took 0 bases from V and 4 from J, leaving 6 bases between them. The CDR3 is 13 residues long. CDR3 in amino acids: CASSQDGGYGYTF. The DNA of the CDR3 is TGCGCCAGCAGCCAAGATGGCGGCTATGGCTACACCTTC.

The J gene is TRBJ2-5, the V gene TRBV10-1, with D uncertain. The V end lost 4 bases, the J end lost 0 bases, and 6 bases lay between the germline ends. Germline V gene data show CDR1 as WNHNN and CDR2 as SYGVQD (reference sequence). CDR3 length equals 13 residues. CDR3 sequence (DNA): TGCGCCAGCAGTGTAACGGACCAAGAGACCCAGTACTTC. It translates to CASSVTDQETQYF.

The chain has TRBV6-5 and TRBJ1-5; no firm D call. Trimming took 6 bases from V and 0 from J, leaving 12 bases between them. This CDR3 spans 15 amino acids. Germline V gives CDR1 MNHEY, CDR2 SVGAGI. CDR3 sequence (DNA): TGTGCCAGCAGACACAGCATCAATAGCAATCAGCCCCAGCATTTT. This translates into CASRHSINSNQPQHF.

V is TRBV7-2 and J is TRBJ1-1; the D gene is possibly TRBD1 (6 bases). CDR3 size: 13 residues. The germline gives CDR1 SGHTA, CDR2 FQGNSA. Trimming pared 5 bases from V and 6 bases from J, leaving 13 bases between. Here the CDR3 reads CASSTSRGSEAFF. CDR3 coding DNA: TGTGCCAGCAGCACAAGCAGGGGCTCTGAAGCTTTCTTT.

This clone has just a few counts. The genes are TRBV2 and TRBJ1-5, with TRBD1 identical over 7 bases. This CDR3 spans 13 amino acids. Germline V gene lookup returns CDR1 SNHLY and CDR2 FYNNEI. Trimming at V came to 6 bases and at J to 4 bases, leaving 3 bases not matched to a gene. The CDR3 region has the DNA TGTGCCAGCAGAGACAGGGCGAATCAGCCCCAGCATTTT. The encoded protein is CASRDRANQPQHF.

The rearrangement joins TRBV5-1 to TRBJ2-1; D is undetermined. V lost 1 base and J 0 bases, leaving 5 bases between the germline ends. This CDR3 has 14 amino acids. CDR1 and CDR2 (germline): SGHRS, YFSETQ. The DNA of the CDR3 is TGCGCCAGCAGCTTGTTTCGCTCCTACAATGAGCAGTTCTTC. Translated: CASSLFRSYNEQFF.

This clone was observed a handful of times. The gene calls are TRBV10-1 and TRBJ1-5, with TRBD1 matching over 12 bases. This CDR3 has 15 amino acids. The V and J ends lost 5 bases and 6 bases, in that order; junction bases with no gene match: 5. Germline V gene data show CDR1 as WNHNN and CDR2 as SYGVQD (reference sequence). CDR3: CASSPGQGAIQPQHF. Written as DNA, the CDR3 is TGCGCCAGCAGTCCGGGACAGGGGGCCATTCAGCCCCAGCATTTT.